A single sample is the source of the 12 T cell receptor beta chains below, sequenced in a study of blood T cell repertoires in COVID-19. The assay was immunoSEQ multiplex PCR, and TCRdb's table has in-frame clones only and misses some. Among more than 90,000 clones, around 84% were seen once, and the ten largest hold about 1.8%. Sequencing used peripheral blood. The source is a woman in her 70s with active or convalescent COVID-19.

The CDR3 bases are TGTGCCAGCAGCTTTATGCGGGAGGGCTGGAATGAGCAGTTCTTC. This gives the protein CASSFMREGWNEQFF. The gene calls are TRBV11-3 and TRBJ2-1, with 9 bases lining up with TRBD2. The CDR3 is 15 residues long. After removal of 3 bases from V and 7 bases from J, the junction contained 7 bases not matched to a gene. Germline CDR1 reads SGHNT; CDR2 reads YENEEA. Using reference TRBV11-3 and TRBJ2-1 for the parts outside the CDR3, the full variable domain is EAGVVQSPRYKIIEKKQPVAFWCNPISGHNTLYWYLQNLGQGPELLIRYENEEAVDDSQLPKDRFSAERLKGVDSTLKIQPAELGDSAVYLCASSFMREGWNEQFFGPGTRLTVL.

J is TRBJ2-7 and V is TRBV5-5; D unresolved. V was clipped by 1 base and J by 1 base, with 21 bases between them. CDR3 length: 18 residues. In germline, CDR1 is SGHKS, CDR2 YYEKEE (reference sequence). This CDR3 is CASSLSGSLQATSYEQYF. CDR3 DNA sequence: TGTGCCAGCAGCTTGTCTGGAAGTTTGCAGGCTACTTCCTACGAGCAGTACTTC.

In this sample, this clone turned up a few times. The rearrangement joins TRBV9 to TRBJ2-2, with D tentatively TRBD2 (5 bases). The CDR3 has 17 amino acids. The ends were cut back, 0 bases at V and 1 base at J, with 13 bases in the middle. Per the germline V gene, CDR1 is SGDLS and CDR2 is YYNGEE. The CDR3 sequence: CASSVASTVGNTGELFF. The CDR3 region has the DNA TGTGCCAGCAGCGTAGCTAGCACAGTTGGGAACACCGGGGAGCTGTTTTTT.

V is TRBV19 and J is TRBJ1-3; 7 nucleotides agree with TRBD1. Trimming cost V 4 bases and J 2 bases; bases outside gene matches: 8. Germline values: CDR1 LNHDA, CDR2 SQIVND (reference sequence). The CDR3 consists of 16 residues. CDR3 coding DNA: TGTGCCAGTAGTAAGAGAGGGGGCCGTACTGGAAACACCATATATTTT. It specifies CASSKRGGRTGNTIYF. Combining the CDR3 with reference TRBV19 and TRBJ1-3 gives the whole variable domain DGGITQSPKYLFRKEGQNVTLSCEQNLNHDAMYWYRQDPGQGLRLIYYSQIVNDFQKGDIAEGYSVSREKKESFPLTVTSAQKNPTAFYLCASSKRGGRTGNTIYFGEGSWLTVV.

The chain uses TRBV6-5 and TRBJ2-3, with D perhaps matching TRBD1 (5 bases). The germline V and J ends were trimmed by 2 bases and 0 bases, with 9 bases remaining between them. There are 15 residues in the CDR3. Germline CDR1 and CDR2: MNHEY and SVGAGI. CDR3 coding DNA: TGTGCCAGCAGTTACGCAGGGATGAGCACAGATACGCAGTATTTT. This gives the protein CASSYAGMSTDTQYF.

This CDR3 reads CAWSATSGRAFRFF. CDR3 in DNA: TGTGCCTGGAGTGCCACAAGCGGGAGGGCCTTTAGGTTCTTC. The gene calls are TRBV30 and TRBJ2-1; 10 nucleotides line up with TRBD2. Germline assignment: CDR1 GTSNPN and CDR2 SVGIG (reference sequence). This CDR3 has 14 residues. After removal of 1 base from V and 15 bases from J, the junction contained 12 bases not matched to a gene.

This chain uses TRBV7-9 with TRBJ2-7; no clear D gene. V lost 1 base and J lost 6, with 7 bases in between. Germline V CDR1 and CDR2: SEHNR, FQNEAQ (reference sequence). There are 12 residues in the CDR3. The CDR3 DNA reads as TGTGCCAGCAGCTTAGGTAATTTCGAGCAGTACTTC. Amino acids: CASSLGNFEQYF.

This rearrangement joins TRBV27 to TRBJ1-1; 8 bases map to TRBD1. The CDR3 covers 16 residues. J gave up 4 bases and V 2 bases, and 9 bases lay outside the gene matches. CDR1 is MNHEY and CDR2 is SMNVEV in the germline V gene (reference sequence). CDR3 loop: CASSLKGRGLFTEAFF. The CDR3 region has the DNA TGTGCCAGCAGTTTAAAGGGCAGGGGGCTATTCACTGAAGCTTTCTTT.

V is TRBV2 and J is TRBJ1-2, with TRBD1 matching over 7 bases. The V segment lost 6 bases and the J segment 0 bases; nucleotides outside the gene matches: 4. The CDR3 is 14 residues long. Germline values: CDR1 SNHLY, CDR2 FYNNEI. This chain's CDR3 is CASSGTATNYGYTF. The DNA of the CDR3 is TGTGCCAGCAGCGGGACAGCTACTAACTATGGCTACACCTTC.

The V and J genes are TRBV4-3 and TRBJ1-4, with D hard to call. The germline V gene encodes CDR1 LGHNA and CDR2 YSLEER. The CDR3 has 18 amino acids. Trimming stripped 2 bases from V and 10 bases from J, with 26 bases between. CDR3 nucleotides: TGCGCCAGCAGCCAAATGTCGGGGAAAGACGGTACTATAGGAAAACTGTTTTTT. Its protein is CASSQMSGKDGTIGKLFF.

This chain uses TRBV20-1 with TRBJ1-1; D perhaps matches TRBD1 (5 bases). The CDR3 spans 11 residues. The germline CDR1 and CDR2 sequences are DFQATT and SNEGSKA (reference sequence). Trimming cost V 7 bases and J 5 bases, with 11 bases left between them. Here the CDR3 reads CSVRGVTEAFF. DNA of the CDR3: TGCAGTGTACGGGGGGTGACTGAAGCTTTCTTT.

This chain uses TRBV7-2 with TRBJ1-4; 7 nucleotides line up with TRBD1. V lost 5 bases to trimming and J lost 4 bases; unmatched junction nucleotides: 4. Germline V gives CDR1 SGHTA, CDR2 FQGNSA. The CDR3 is 14 amino acids. The CDR3 DNA sequence: TGTGCCAGCAGCCTCGGGACAGATAATGAAAAACTGTTTTTT. This translates into CASSLGTDNEKLFF.